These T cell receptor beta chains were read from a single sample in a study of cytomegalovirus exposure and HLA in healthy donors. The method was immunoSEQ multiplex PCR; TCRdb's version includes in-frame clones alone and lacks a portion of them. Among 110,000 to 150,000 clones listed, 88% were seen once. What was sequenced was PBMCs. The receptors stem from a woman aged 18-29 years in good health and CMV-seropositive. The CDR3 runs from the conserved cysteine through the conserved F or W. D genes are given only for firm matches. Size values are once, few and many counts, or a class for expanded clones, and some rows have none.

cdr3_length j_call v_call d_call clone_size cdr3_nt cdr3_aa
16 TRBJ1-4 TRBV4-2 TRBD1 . TGTGCCAGCAGCCAAGATCGGGGACAGGGCCGAGAAAAACTGTTTTTT CASSQDRGQGREKLFF
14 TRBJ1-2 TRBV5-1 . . TGCGCCAGCAGCTACCGGAACCAGGAAGCTGGCTACACCTTC CASSYRNQEAGYTF
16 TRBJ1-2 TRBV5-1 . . TGCGCCAGCCTCTCCTCCCCCGGACAGCCAAACTATGGCTACACCTTC CASLSSPGQPNYGYTF
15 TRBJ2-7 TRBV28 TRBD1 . TGTGCCAGCAGTCCCTTCGGGACAGGGTCTCGCGAGCAGTACTTC CASSPFGTGSREQYF
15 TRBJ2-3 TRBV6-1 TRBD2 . TGTGCCAGCAGTGAGACCGGGACTAGCGGAGATACGCAGTATTTT CASSETGTSGDTQYF
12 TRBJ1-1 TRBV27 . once TGTGCCAACGAACAGGGAATCACTGAAGCTTTCTTT CANEQGITEAFF
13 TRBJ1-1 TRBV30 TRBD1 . TGTGCCTACTCGGGACAGGGGAACACTGAAGCTTTCTTT CAYSGQGNTEAFF
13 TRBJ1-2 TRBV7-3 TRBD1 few TGTGCCAGCAGCCCCGGGACAGACGGGGGCTACACCTTC CASSPGTDGGYTF
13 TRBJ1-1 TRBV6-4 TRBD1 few TGTGCCAGCAGTGATGACAGGGACACTGAAGCTTTCTTT CASSDDRDTEAFF
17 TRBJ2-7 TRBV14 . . TGTGCCAGCAGCCAAGAGAGGAGGGAGACTACCTCCTACGAGCAGTACTTC CASSQERRETTSYEQYF
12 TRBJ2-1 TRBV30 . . TGTGCCTGGCTCAGGGGCTACAATGAGCAGTTCTTC CAWLRGYNEQFF
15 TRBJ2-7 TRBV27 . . TGTGCCAGCAGTTCCCCCGGCAGGGTGGGCACAGAGCAGTACTTC CASSSPGRVGTEQYF
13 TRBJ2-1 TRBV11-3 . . TGTGCCAGCAGTTCCACAGCTTTCAATGAGCAGTTCTTC CASSSTAFNEQFF